This T cell receptor (beta chain) was sequenced during a study of OX40 agonist ivuxolimab in advanced cancers. V was pared by 3 bases and J by 3 bases, with 12 bases of the junction left unmatched. Germline CDR1 reads SGHTS; CDR2 reads YDEGEE. CDR3 length: 17 amino acids. The table came from immunoSEQ multiplex PCR; TCRdb's copy has only in-frame clones and leaves some out. Of 72,000 or so clones in the sample, 70% to 90% were seen once. A word on this clone: Its antigen is as yet unknown.

Collection of blood occurred at baseline, at cycle 4 day 1, and at cycle 7 day 1. Whole-study results and caveats: Clonal expansion was seen in CD4+ and CD8+ blood T cells by week 6 at 0.1 to 3.0 mg/kg.

The chain has TRBV5-8 and TRBJ2-5, with 9 bases aligning to TRBD2. Material: CD4+ or CD8+ T cells sorted from blood, obtained in a trial of the OX40 agonist ivuxolimab. The receptor comes from an adult with an advanced solid tumor such as melanoma, head and neck, liver or kidney cancer. CDR3 DNA sequence: TGTGCCAGCAGCTCCTTTTTGGTAGCGGGAGTGGAAGAGACCCAGTACTTC. It specifies CASSSFLVAGVEETQYF.